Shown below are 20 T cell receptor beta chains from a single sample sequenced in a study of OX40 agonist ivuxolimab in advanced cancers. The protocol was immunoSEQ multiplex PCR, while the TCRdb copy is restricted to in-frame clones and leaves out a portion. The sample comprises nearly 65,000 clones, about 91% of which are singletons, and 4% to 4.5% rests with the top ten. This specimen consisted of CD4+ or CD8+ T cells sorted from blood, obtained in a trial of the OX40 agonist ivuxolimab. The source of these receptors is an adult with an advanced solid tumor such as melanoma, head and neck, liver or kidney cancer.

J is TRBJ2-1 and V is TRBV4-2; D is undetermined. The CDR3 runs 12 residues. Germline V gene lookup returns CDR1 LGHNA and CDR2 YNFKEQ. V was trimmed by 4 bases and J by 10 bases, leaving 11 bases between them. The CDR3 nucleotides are TGTGCCAGCAGCCCCCCCATGGGGGAGCAGTTCTTC. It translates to CASSPPMGEQFF.

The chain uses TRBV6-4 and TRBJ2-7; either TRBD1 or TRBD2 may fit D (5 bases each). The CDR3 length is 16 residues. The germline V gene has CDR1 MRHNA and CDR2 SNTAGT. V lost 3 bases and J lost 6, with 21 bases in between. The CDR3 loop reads CASSDSPGSLLGEQYF. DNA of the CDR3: TGTGCCAGCAGTGATTCACCAGGGAGCCTCCTAGGCGAGCAGTACTTC.

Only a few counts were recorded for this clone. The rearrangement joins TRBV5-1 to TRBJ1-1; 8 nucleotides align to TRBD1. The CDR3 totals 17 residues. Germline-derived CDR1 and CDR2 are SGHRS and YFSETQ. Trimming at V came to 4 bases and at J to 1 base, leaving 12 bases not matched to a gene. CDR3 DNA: TGCGCCAGCAGCAAGTACGGGACAGGAGGGACGAACACTGAAGCTTTCTTT. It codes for CASSKYGTGGTNTEAFF.

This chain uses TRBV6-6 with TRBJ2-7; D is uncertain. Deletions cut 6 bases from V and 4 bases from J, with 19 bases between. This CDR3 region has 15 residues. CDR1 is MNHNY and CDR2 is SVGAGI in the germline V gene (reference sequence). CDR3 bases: TGTGCCAGCAGCCCCAGTACCCACCTGGGGTACGAGCAGTACTTC. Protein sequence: CASSPSTHLGYEQYF.

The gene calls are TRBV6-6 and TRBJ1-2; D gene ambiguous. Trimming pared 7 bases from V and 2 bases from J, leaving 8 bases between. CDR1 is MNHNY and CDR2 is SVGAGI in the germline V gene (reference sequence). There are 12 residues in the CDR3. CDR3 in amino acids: CASITGNYGYTF. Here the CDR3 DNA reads TGTGCCAGCATAACCGGAAACTATGGCTACACCTTC.

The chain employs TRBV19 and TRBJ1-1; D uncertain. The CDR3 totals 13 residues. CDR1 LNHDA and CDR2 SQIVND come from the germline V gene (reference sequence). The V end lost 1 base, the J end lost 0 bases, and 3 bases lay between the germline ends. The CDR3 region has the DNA TGTGCCAGTAGTATAGCCATGAACACTGAAGCTTTCTTT. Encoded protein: CASSIAMNTEAFF.

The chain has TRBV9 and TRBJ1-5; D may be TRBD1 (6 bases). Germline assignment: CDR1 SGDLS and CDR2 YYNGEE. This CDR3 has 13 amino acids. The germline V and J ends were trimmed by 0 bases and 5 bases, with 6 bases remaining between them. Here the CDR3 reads CASSVEGDQPQHF. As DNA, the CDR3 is TGTGCCAGCAGCGTAGAGGGGGATCAGCCCCAGCATTTT.

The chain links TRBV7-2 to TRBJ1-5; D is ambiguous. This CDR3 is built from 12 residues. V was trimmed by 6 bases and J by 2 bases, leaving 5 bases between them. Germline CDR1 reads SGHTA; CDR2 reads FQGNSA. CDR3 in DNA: TGTGCCAGCAGTCGTCGCAATCAGCCCCAGCATTTT. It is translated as CASSRRNQPQHF. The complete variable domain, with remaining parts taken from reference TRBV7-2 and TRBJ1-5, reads GAGVSQSPSNKVTEKGKDVELRCDPISGHTALYWYRQSLGQGLEFLIYFQGNSAPDKSGLPSDRFSAERTGGSVSTLTIQRTQQEDSAVYLCASSRRNQPQHFGDGTRLSIL.

CDR3 bases: TGTGCCAGCAGCTTAGTAACAGCGGGGGAGCAGTTCTTC. Translating gives CASSLVTAGEQFF. V gene TRBV11-3 combines with J gene TRBJ2-1; 7 nucleotides line up with TRBD2. CDR3 length equals 13 residues. V lost 1 base, J lost 10 bases, and 4 bases stayed unmatched. Germline loops: CDR1 SGHNT, CDR2 YENEEA.

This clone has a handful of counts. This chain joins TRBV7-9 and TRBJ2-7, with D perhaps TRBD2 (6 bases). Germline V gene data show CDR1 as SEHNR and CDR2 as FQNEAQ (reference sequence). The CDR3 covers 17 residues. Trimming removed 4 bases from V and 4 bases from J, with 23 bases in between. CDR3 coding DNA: TGTGCCAGCAGCTCAACTAGACTTGACAGCGGGCCTTACGAGCAGTACTTC. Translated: CASSSTRLDSGPYEQYF.

CDR3 nucleotides: TGTGCCAGCAACCCAACCGGACCAGTACTAGATACGCAGTATTTT. This sequence encodes CASNPTGPVLDTQYF. The chain couples TRBV7-3 to TRBJ2-3; D not resolved. Looked up from germline, CDR1 is SGHTA and CDR2 is FQGTGA. This CDR3 has 15 residues. Trimming took 7 bases from V and 5 from J, leaving 19 bases between them.

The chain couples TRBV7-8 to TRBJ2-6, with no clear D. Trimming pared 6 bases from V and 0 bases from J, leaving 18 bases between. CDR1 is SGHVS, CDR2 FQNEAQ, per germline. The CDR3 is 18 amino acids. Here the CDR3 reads CASSTGRRWVSGANVLTF. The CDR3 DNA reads TGTGCCAGCAGTACCGGGCGCCGGTGGGTCTCTGGGGCCAACGTCCTGACTTTC. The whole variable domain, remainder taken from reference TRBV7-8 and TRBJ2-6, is GAGVSQSPRYKVAKRGQDVALRCDPISGHVSLFWYQQALGQGPEFLTYFQNEAQLDKSGLPSDRFFAERPEGSVSTLKIQRTQQEDSAVYLCASSTGRRWVSGANVLTFGAGSRLTVL.

The CDR3 DNA reads TGTGCCAGCAGCTCATCGGGAACCCAAGAGACCCAGTACTTC. This gives the protein CASSSSGTQETQYF. The rearrangement joins TRBV7-6 to TRBJ2-5, with a tentative D call TRBD2 (5 bases). Germline V lookup: CDR1 SGHVS, CDR2 FNYEAQ. V lost 4 bases and J lost 1, with 10 bases in between. This CDR3 has 14 residues.

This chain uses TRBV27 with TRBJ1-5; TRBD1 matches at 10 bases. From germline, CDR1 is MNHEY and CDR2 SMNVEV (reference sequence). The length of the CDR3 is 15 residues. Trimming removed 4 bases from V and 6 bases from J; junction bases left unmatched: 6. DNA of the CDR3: TGTGCCAGCAGTTGGACAGGGGGGTATACTCAGCCCCAGCATTTT. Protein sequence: CASSWTGGYTQPQHF.

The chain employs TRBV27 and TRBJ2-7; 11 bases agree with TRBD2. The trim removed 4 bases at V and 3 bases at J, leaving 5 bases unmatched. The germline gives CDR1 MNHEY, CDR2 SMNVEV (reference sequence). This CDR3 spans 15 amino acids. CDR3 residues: CASSSGLAENYEQYF. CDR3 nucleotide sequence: TGTGCCAGCAGTTCGGGACTAGCGGAAAACTACGAGCAGTACTTC.

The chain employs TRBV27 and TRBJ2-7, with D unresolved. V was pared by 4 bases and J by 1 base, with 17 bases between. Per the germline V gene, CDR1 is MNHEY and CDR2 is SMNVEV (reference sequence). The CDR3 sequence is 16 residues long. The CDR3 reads CASSWSLGPTSYEQYF. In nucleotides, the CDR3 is TGTGCCAGCAGTTGGTCTCTGGGCCCCACTTCCTACGAGCAGTACTTC.

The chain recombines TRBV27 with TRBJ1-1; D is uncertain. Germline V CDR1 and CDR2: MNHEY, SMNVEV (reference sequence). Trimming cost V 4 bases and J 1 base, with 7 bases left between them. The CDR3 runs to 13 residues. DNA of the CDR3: TGTGCCAGCAGTTATTCGGGGAACACTGAAGCTTTCTTT. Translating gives CASSYSGNTEAFF.

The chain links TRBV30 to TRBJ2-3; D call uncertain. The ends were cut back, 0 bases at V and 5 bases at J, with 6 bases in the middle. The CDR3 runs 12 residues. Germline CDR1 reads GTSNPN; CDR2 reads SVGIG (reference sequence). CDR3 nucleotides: TGTGCCTGGAGTGTACTGGGAGATACGCAGTATTTT. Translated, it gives CAWSVLGDTQYF. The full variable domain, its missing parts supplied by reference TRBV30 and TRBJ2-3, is SQTIHQWPATLVQPVGSPLSLECTVEGTSNPNLYWYRQAAGRGLQLLFYSVGIGQISSEVPQNLSASRPQDRQFILSSKKLLLSDSGFYLCAWSVLGDTQYFGPGTRLTVL.

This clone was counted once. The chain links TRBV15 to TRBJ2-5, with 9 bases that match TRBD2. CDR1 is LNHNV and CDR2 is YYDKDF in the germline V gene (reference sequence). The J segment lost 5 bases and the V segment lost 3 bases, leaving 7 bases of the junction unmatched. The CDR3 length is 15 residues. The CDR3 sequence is CATSSGGGAAETQYF. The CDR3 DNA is TGTGCCACCAGCAGTGGCGGGGGGGCCGCGGAGACCCAGTACTTC.

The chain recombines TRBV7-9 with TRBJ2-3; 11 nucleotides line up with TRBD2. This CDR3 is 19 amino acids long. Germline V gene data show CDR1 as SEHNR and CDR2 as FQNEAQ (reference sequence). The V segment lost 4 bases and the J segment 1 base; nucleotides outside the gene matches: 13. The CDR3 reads CASSSPLAGVLLRTDTQYF. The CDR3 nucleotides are TGTGCCAGCAGCTCCCCACTAGCGGGAGTTCTCCTCCGCACAGATACGCAGTATTTT.